This TCR beta chain was captured in a study of T-cell reconstitution after alpha-beta-depleted transplantation in children. The CDR3 consists of 14 residues. Germline loops: CDR1 MGHRA, CDR2 YSYEKL. Trimming left V 2 bases short and J 4 bases short, with 9 bases between. Construction of the TCRbeta library involved unique molecular identifiers. Each CDR3 protein gets one entry after TCRdb re-called the PCR reads with MiXCR. Of some 390,000 distinct CDR3 sequences in the sample, around 21% were seen once. The clonotype was recovered from a human donor who donated a stem cell graft to a child with acute myeloid leukemia. The sample was PBMCs from the stem cell graft donor, taken from the stem cell graft. The rearrangement links TRBV4-1 to TRBJ1-5; no clear D gene. The CDR3 DNA is TGCGCCAGCAGCCAAATACGGAAAAATCAGCCCCAGCATTTT. This sequence encodes CASSQIRKNQPQHF.